One sample yielded the 16 T cell receptor beta chains listed below, sequenced in a study of OX40 agonist ivuxolimab in advanced cancers. Only in-frame clones appear in the TCRdb table, and some are missing; sequencing was by immunoSEQ multiplex PCR. The sample has approximately 73,000 clones; roughly 90% are singletons. Specimen: CD4+ or CD8+ T cells sorted from blood, collected in a trial of the OX40 agonist ivuxolimab. The origin of the receptors is an adult with an advanced solid tumor such as melanoma, head and neck, liver or kidney cancer.

The chain uses TRBV5-6 and TRBJ1-1; D gene uncertain. V was trimmed by 4 bases and J by 0 bases, leaving 10 bases between them. Germline CDR1 reads SGHDT; CDR2 reads YYEEEE. This CDR3 is 14 amino acids long. CDR3 nucleotide sequence: TGTGCCAGCAGCCGGTGGGGATTGAACACTGAAGCTTTCTTT. This encodes CASSRWGLNTEAFF.

The chain is built from TRBV7-3 and TRBJ2-3; D assignment may be TRBD1 or TRBD2 (5 bases each). V dropped 2 bases and J dropped 1 base, with 13 bases sitting between them. Germline CDR1 and CDR2: SGHTA and FQGTGA. This CDR3 contains 16 residues. CDR3 residues: CASSLGGSGRTDTQYF. Written as DNA, the CDR3 is TGTGCCAGCAGCTTAGGTGGGTCGGGGCGCACAGATACGCAGTATTTT.

The gene calls are TRBV19 and TRBJ1-4; D might be TRBD1 (6 bases). Germline-derived CDR1 and CDR2 are LNHDA and SQIVND (reference sequence). The CDR3 is 15 amino acids. Trimming removed 1 base at V and 9 bases at J, with 15 bases between. The CDR3 is CASSIAWTAQKKLFF. CDR3 DNA: TGTGCCAGTAGTATAGCGTGGACAGCTCAGAAAAAACTGTTTTTT.

A few counts support this clone. V and J are TRBV2 and TRBJ1-5, with a weak D call TRBD1 (5 bases). The CDR3 contains 13 residues. From germline, CDR1 is SNHLY and CDR2 FYNNEI. V shed 9 bases and J shed 1 base, with 10 bases lying between them. DNA of the CDR3: TGTGCCAGTGGGGCGAGAAGCAATCAGCCCCAGCATTTT. Translating it yields CASGARSNQPQHF.

The V gene is TRBV27, the J gene TRBJ1-6; D is uncertain. CDR1 and CDR2 (germline): MNHEY, SMNVEV (reference sequence). This CDR3 is 13 amino acids long. Between the trimmed V and J ends, which lost 6 bases and 8 bases, there was a span of 11 bases. CDR3 nucleotides: TGTGCCAGCAGGACACGATACGATTCACCCCTCCACTTT. This codes for CASRTRYDSPLHF.

This chain links TRBV5-4 with TRBJ2-3; TRBD2 is a possible D gene (5 bases). Trimming left V 4 bases short and J 6 bases short, with 21 bases between. The length of the CDR3 is 16 residues. Germline V gene lookup returns CDR1 SGHNT and CDR2 YYREEE (reference sequence). CDR3 bases: TGTGCCAGCAGCCGCAGCGCGGGCGATACAGCGGATACGCAGTATTTT. This codes for CASSRSAGDTADTQYF.

The chain has TRBV4-1 and TRBJ2-6; the match to TRBD1 covers 10 bases. V shed 7 bases, J shed 4 bases, and the junction held 13 bases outside the gene matches. Germline values: CDR1 MGHRA, CDR2 YSYEKL. The CDR3 is 18 amino acids. The chain's CDR3 is CASTTLGTGAGGANVLTF. The CDR3 DNA reads as TGCGCCAGCACCACTCTGGGGACAGGGGCGGGAGGGGCCAACGTCCTGACTTTC.

The chain couples TRBV4-1 to TRBJ1-2; 7 bases map to TRBD1. The CDR3 runs 16 residues. Germline CDR1 MGHRA, CDR2 YSYEKL. Trimming took 3 bases from V and 4 from J; bases not matched to a gene: 11. DNA of the CDR3: TGCGCCAGCAGCCATCCCCGAGGGGGCAGAGTCTATGGCTACACCTTC. Translating gives CASSHPRGGRVYGYTF.

The V call is TRBV2, the J call TRBJ1-4, with TRBD1 identical over 7 bases. The junction had 11 bases not matched to a gene; V was cut back by 5 bases and J by 8 bases. CDR3 length: 15 residues. CDR1 is SNHLY and CDR2 is FYNNEI in the germline V gene. CDR3 protein: CASSQPGTAGEKLFF. In DNA, the CDR3 is TGTGCCAGCAGTCAGCCAGGGACAGCGGGGGAAAAACTGTTTTTT.

The genes are TRBV6-1 and TRBJ1-5; unclear D gene. V dropped 5 bases and J dropped 6 bases, with 14 bases sitting between them. The CDR3 is 14 amino acids. Germline CDR1 and CDR2: MNHNS and SASEGT. CDR3 residues: CASSPRLRGQPQHF. The CDR3 nucleotides are TGTGCCAGCAGTCCCCGACTGCGGGGTCAGCCCCAGCATTTT.

This chain uses TRBV27 with TRBJ1-5, with unresolved D. Germline V gene data show CDR1 as MNHEY and CDR2 as SMNVEV (reference sequence). The length of the CDR3 is 14 residues. The ends were cut back, 3 bases at V and 0 bases at J, with 6 bases in the middle. CDR3 nucleotide sequence: TGTGCCAGCAGTTTCGAAAGTAGCAATCAGCCCCAGCATTTT. This sequence encodes CASSFESSNQPQHF.

This chain uses TRBV2 with TRBJ2-7; possibly TRBD1 or TRBD2 for D (5 bases each). The CDR3 runs 14 residues. V lost 3 bases and J lost 0, with 9 bases in between. The germline V gene has CDR1 SNHLY and CDR2 FYNNEI. The CDR3 region has the DNA TGTGCCAGCAGTGAGAAGGGGACCTCCTACGAGCAGTACTTC. It encodes CASSEKGTSYEQYF.

The rearrangement uses TRBV30 and TRBJ2-1; D possibly corresponds to TRBD2 (5 bases). The CDR3 contains 15 residues. Germline CDR1 GTSNPN, CDR2 SVGIG (reference sequence). V lost 3 bases and J 7 bases, leaving 19 bases between the germline ends. CDR3 bases: TGTGCCTGGAGAGGAGGCAGTTATGTGGTGAATGAGCAGTTCTTC. Translation: CAWRGGSYVVNEQFF.

This sequence joins TRBV2 and TRBJ2-1; 12 bases match TRBD1. The germline V gene encodes CDR1 SNHLY and CDR2 FYNNEI. V lost 6 bases and J lost 7; bases outside the gene matches: 4. This CDR3 contains 14 residues. The DNA of the CDR3 is TGTGCCAGCAGCAGGGACAGGGGGCTTAATGAGCAGTTCTTC. Translating gives CASSRDRGLNEQFF.

This chain connects TRBV2 to TRBJ2-1; the match to TRBD2 covers 13 bases. V trimming: 2 bases; J trimming: 8 bases; junction bases outside the gene matches: 6. CDR3 size: 16 residues. Germline values: CDR1 SNHLY, CDR2 FYNNEI. The CDR3 DNA follows: TGTGCCAGCAGTGAAAGGGGACTAGCGGGATCCCATGAGCAGTTCTTC. As protein: CASSERGLAGSHEQFF.

This chain uses TRBV10-1 with TRBJ2-5; D not certain. The V gene's germline CDR1 is WNHNN and CDR2 SYGVQD (reference sequence). The CDR3 extends over 15 amino acids. The V end lost 3 bases, the J end lost 2 bases, and 13 bases lay between the germline ends. The CDR3 sequence: CASSDYGSAQETQYF. CDR3 DNA sequence: TGCGCCAGCAGTGATTATGGATCCGCACAAGAGACCCAGTACTTC.